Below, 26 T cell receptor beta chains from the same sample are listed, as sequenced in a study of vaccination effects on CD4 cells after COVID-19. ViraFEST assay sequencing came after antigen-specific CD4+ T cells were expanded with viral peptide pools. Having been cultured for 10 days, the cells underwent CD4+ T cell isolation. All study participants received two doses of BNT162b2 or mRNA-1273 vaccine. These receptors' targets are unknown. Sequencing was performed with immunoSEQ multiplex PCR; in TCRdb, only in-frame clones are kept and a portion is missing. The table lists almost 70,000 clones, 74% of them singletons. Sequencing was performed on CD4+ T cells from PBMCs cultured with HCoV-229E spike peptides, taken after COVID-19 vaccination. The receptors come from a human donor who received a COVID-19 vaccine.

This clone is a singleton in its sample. CDR3 nucleotides: TGCGCCAGCAGCCAAGTGGGGGCCGGGTTCACGCATGGCTACACCTTC. Its protein product is CASSQVGAGFTHGYTF. The V gene is TRBV4-1, the J gene TRBJ1-2; D might be TRBD1 (6 bases). CDR1 is MGHRA and CDR2 is YSYEKL in the germline V gene. Trimming stripped 1 base from V and 6 bases from J, with 18 bases between. This CDR3 has 16 residues.

CDR3 amino acids: CASSSSPSYEQYV. The DNA for the CDR3 is TGTGCCAGCAGTTCCTCCCCCTCCTACGAGCAGTACGTC. J is TRBJ2-7 and V is TRBV27; D remains ambiguous. The V end was cut by 4 bases, the J end by 0 bases, with 7 bases between. The CDR3 loop spans 13 amino acids. The V gene's germline CDR1 is MNHEY and CDR2 SMNVEV (reference sequence).

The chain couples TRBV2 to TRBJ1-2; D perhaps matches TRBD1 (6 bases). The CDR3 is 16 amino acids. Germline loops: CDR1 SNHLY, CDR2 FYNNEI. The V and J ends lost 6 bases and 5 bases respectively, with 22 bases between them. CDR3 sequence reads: CASSDSGTLKGYGYTF. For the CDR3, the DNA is TGTGCCAGCAGCGACTCCGGGACACTTAAGGGGTATGGCTACACCTTC.

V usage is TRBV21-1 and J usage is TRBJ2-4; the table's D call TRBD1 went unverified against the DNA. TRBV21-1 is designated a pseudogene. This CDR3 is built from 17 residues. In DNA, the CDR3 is TGTGCCAGCAGCCTACCACAGGGAAACCCAGCCAAAAACATTCAGTACTTC. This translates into CASSLPQGNPAKNIQYF.

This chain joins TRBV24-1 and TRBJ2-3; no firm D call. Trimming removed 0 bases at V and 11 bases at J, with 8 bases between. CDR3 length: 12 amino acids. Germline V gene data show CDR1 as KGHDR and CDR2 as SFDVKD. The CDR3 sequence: CATSDLRREQYF. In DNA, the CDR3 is TGTGCCACCAGTGATTTGCGTCGTGAGCAGTATTTT.

The CDR3 sequence: CASGIGAGGVNEQFF. CDR3 nucleotide sequence: TGTGCCAGCGGGATTGGAGCGGGGGGGGTTAATGAGCAGTTCTTC. J is TRBJ2-1 and V is TRBV6-4, with 10 bases fitting TRBD2. CDR1 and CDR2 from the germline V gene are MRHNA and SNTAGT. The trim removed 8 bases at V and 7 bases at J, leaving 11 bases unmatched. This CDR3 comprises 15 residues.

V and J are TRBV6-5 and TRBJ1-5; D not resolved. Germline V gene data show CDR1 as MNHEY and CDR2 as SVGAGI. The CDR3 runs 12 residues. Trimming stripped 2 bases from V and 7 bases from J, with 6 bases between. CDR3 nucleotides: TGTGCCAGCAGTTACGGAGGCCAGCCCCAGCATTTT. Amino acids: CASSYGGQPQHF.

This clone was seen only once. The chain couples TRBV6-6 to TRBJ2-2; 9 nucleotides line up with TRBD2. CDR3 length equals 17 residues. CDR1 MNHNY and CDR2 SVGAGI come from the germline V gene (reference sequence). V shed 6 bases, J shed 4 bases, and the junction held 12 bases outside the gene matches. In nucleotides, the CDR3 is TGTGCCAGCAGCCGACGAGCTCGAGCGGGGGGCACCGGGGAGCTGTTTTTT. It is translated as CASSRRARAGGTGELFF.

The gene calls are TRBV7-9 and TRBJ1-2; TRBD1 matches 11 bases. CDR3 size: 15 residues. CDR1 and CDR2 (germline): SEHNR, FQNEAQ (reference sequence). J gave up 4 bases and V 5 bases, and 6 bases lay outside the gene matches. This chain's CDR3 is CASSTAGTGGYGYTF. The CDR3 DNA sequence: TGTGCCAGCAGCACAGCCGGGACAGGGGGCTATGGCTACACCTTC.

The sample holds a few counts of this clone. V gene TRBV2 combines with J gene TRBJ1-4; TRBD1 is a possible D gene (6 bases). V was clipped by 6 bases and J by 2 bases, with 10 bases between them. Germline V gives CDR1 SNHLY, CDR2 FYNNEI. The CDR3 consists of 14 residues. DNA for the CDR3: TGTGCCAGCAGCAGGACAGCTACTAATGAAAAACTGTTTTTT. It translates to CASSRTATNEKLFF.

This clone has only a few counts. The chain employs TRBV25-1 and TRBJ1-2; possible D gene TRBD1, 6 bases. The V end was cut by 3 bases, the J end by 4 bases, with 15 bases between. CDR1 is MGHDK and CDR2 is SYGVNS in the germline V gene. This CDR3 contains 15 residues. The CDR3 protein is CASSDPGGGGYGYTF. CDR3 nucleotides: TGTGCCAGCAGTGACCCAGGTGGAGGGGGCTATGGCTACACCTTC.

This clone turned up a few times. CDR3 loop: CASSFAGPHNSPLHF. CDR3 bases: TGTGCCAGCAGTTTCGCAGGGCCTCATAATTCACCCCTCCACTTT. The rearrangement joins TRBV6-2 or TRBV6-3 to TRBJ1-6; D might be TRBD1 (5 bases). V lost 4 bases and J 5 bases, leaving 12 bases between the germline ends. Germline CDR1 MNHEY, CDR2 SVGEGT. This CDR3 spans 15 amino acids.

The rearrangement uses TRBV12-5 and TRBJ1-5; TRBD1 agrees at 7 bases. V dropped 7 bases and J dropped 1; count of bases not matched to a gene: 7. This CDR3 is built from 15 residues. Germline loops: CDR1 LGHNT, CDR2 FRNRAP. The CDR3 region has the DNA TGTGCTAGTGCCAAGGGACAGCAAAGCAATCAGCCCCAGCATTTT. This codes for CASAKGQQSNQPQHF.

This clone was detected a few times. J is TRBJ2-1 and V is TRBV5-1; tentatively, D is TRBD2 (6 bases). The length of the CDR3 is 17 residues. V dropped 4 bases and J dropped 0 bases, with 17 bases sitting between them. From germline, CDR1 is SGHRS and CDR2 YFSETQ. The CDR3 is CASSPTGTPSSYNEQFF. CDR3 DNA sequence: TGCGCCAGCAGCCCAACCGGGACTCCGAGCTCCTACAATGAGCAGTTCTTC.

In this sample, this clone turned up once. The DNA of the CDR3 is TGTGCCAGTAGTCCCCCGACGGCACCTGAAGCTTTCTTT. This encodes CASSPPTAPEAFF. The chain carries TRBV19 and TRBJ1-1; D is ambiguous. Germline V gene sequence: CDR1 LNHDA, CDR2 SQIVND (reference sequence). The V end was cut by 5 bases, the J end by 6 bases, with 13 bases between. The CDR3 sequence is 13 residues long.

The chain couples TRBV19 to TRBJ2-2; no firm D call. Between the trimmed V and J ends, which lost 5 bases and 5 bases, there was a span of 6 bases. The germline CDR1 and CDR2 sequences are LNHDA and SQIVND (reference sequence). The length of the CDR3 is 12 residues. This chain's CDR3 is CASSVRTGELFF. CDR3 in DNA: TGTGCCAGTAGTGTAAGAACCGGGGAGCTGTTTTTT.

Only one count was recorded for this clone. The CDR3 DNA is TGTGCCAGCAGTGATAGCCGGGGGCTGAAGACCCAGTACTTC. It is translated as CASSDSRGLKTQYF. The gene calls are TRBV25-1 and TRBJ2-5, with D possibly being TRBD1 or TRBD2 (6 bases each). CDR1 MGHDK and CDR2 SYGVNS come from the germline V gene. This CDR3 spans 14 amino acids. V dropped 3 bases and J dropped 6 bases, with 14 bases sitting between them.

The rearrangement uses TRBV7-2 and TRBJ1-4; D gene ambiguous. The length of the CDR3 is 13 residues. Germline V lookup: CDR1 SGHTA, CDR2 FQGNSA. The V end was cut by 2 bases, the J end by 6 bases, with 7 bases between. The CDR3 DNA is TGTGCCAGCAGCTTAATGGTGGATGAAAAACTGTTTTTT. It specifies CASSLMVDEKLFF.

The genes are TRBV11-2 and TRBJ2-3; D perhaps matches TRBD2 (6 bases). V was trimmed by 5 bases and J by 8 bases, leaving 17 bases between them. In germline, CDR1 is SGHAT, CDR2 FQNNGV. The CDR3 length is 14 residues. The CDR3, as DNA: TGTGCCAGCAGCCGCCTGGGGGGTGCCGGTACGCAGTATTTT. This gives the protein CASSRLGGAGTQYF.

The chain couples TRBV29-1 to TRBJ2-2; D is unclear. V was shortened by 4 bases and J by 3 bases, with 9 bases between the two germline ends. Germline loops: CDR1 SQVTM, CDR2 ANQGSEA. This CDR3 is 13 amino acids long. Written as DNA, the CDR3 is TGCAGCGTTGGCGGTTCTTACACCGGGGAGCTGTTTTTT. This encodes CSVGGSYTGELFF.

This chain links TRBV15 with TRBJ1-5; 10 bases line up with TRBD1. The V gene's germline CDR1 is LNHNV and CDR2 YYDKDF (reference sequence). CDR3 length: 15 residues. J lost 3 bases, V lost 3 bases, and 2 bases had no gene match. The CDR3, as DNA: TGTGCCACCAGCAGGGGACAGGGGAACAATCAGCCCCAGCATTTT. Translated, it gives CATSRGQGNNQPQHF.

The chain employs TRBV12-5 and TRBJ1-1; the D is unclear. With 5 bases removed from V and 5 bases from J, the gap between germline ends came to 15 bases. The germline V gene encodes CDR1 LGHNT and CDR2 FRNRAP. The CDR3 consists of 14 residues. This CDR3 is CASGPGAGGTEAFF. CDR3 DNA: TGTGCTAGTGGTCCCGGAGCGGGTGGGACTGAAGCTTTCTTT. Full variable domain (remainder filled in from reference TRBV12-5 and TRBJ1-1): DARVTQTPRHKVTEMGQEVTMRCQPILGHNTVFWYRQTMMQGLELLAYFRNRAPLDDSGMPKDRFSAEMPDATLATLKIQPSEPRDSAVYFCASGPGAGGTEAFFGQGTRLTVV.

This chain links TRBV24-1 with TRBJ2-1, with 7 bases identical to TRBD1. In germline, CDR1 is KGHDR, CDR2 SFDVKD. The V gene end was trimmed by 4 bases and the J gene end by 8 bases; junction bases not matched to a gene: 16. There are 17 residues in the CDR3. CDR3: CATSESTGNTPTDEQFF. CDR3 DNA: TGTGCCACCAGTGAATCGACAGGGAACACCCCCACCGATGAGCAGTTCTTC.

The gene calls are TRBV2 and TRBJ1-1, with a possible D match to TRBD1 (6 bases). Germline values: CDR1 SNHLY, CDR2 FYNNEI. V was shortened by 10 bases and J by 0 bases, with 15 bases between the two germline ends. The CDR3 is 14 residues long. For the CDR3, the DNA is TGTGCCACGCGACAGGTTGTTATGAACACTGAAGCTTTCTTT. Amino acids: CATRQVVMNTEAFF.

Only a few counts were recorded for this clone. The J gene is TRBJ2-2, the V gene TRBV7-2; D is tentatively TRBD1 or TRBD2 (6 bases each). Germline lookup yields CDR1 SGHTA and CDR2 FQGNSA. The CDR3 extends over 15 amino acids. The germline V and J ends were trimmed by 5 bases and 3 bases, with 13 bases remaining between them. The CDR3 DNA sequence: TGTGCCAGCAGCGCGGGACAATCGTACACCGGGGAGCTGTTTTTT. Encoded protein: CASSAGQSYTGELFF. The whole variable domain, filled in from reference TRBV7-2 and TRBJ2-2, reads GAGVSQSPSNKVTEKGKDVELRCDPISGHTALYWYRQSLGQGLEFLIYFQGNSAPDKSGLPSDRFSAERTGGSVSTLTIQRTQQEDSAVYLCASSAGQSYTGELFFGEGSRLTVL.

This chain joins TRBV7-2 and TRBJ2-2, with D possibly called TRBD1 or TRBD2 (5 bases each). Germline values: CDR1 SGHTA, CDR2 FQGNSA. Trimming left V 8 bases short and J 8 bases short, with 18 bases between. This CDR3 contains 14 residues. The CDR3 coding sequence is TGTGCCAGCGATGGGGGAGTTCCATGGGGGGAGCTGTTTTTT. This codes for CASDGGVPWGELFF.